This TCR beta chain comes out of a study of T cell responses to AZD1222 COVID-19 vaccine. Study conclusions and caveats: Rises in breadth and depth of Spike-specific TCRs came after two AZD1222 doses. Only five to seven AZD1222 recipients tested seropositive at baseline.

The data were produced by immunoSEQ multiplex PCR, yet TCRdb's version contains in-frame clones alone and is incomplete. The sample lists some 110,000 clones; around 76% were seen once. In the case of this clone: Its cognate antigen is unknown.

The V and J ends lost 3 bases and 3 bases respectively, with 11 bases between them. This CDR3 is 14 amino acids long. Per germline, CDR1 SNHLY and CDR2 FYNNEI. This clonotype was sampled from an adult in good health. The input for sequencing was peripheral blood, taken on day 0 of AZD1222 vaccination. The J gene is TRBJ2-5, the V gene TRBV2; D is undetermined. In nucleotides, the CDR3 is TGTGCCAGCAGTGACAGGAGAACTAAAGAGACCCAGTACTTC. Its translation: CASSDRRTKETQYF.